A selection of T cell receptor beta chains follows, all from one sample in a study of T cell changes during pregnancy in multiple sclerosis. Here immunoSEQ multiplex PCR was the method, and the copy in TCRdb shows in-frame clones only, minus some. Among just under 70,000 clones listed, about 90% were seen once. Source: peripheral blood, taken in the second trimester of pregnancy. These receptors were collected from a female donor with multiple sclerosis, enrolled in a pregnancy study. The CDR3 runs from the conserved cysteine through the conserved F or W. The D gene is left open where the match is weak. Clone sizes are given selectively: once, few, many, or a class where the clone is expanded.

NA	TRBV9	TRBJ2-7	NA	12	TGTGCCAGCAGCGTAGTAGGGGGCGAGCAGTACTTC	CASSVVGGEQYF
once	TRBV7-2	TRBJ1-6	TRBD1	16	TGTGCCAGCAGCCCGGGAGGGGGCGCGAATAATTCACCCCTCCACTTT	CASSPGGGANNSPLHF
NA	TRBV7-9	TRBJ2-1	NA	16	TGTGCCAGCAGCTTAGAGAGGCGGGGCTCCTACAATGAGCAGTTCTTC	CASSLERRGSYNEQFF
NA	TRBV2	TRBJ1-1	NA	13	TGTGCCAGCAGCGGGGAGGGGCCCACTGAAGCTTTCTTT	CASSGEGPTEAFF
NA	TRBV5-8	TRBJ1-6	NA	17	TGTGCCAGCAGCCCCTACCGGGAGAACGGACTAAATTCACCCCTCCACTTT	CASSPYRENGLNSPLHF
once	TRBV6-5	TRBJ2-7	TRBD1	14	TGTGCCAGCAGACACGACAGGGACACCTACGAGCAGTACTTC	CASRHDRDTYEQYF
NA	TRBV7-9	TRBJ2-3	NA	16	TGTGCCAGCAGCTTAAACCGAGGCAGTAGCACAGATACGCAGTATTTT	CASSLNRGSSTDTQYF
NA	TRBV19	TRBJ2-7	TRBD1	16	TGTGCCAGTAGTTTTCAACAGAGGACAGGGAGCTACGAGCAGTACTTC	CASSFQQRTGSYEQYF
once	TRBV29-1	TRBJ1-1	NA	13	TGCAGCGTTGAACGGGGAGTGAACACTGAAGCTTTCTTT	CSVERGVNTEAFF
NA	TRBV7-3	TRBJ2-3	TRBD2	15	TGTGCCAGCAAGCAAGGGGCGGGGGGGCCAGATACGCAGTATTTT	CASKQGAGGPDTQYF
NA	TRBV19	TRBJ1-2	TRBD1	14	TGTGCCAGTAGTCAACAGGGGGCCACCTATGGCTACACCTTC	CASSQQGATYGYTF
once	TRBV6-5	TRBJ2-1	TRBD1	15	TGTGCCAGCAGTTACTCGACAGGGCGATTCGGTGAGCAGTTCTTC	CASSYSTGRFGEQFF
NA	TRBV20-1	TRBJ1-2	NA	11	TGCAGTGCGAGTATAGTCTATGGCTACACCTTC	CSASIVYGYTF
NA	TRBV19	TRBJ1-1	TRBD1	16	TGTGCCAGCCGTTTACAGGGGGCGATGGTGAACACTGAAGCTTTCTTT	CASRLQGAMVNTEAFF
NA	TRBV27	TRBJ1-4	NA	14	TGTGCCAGCAGTCCCATAGCAACTAATGAAAAACTGTTTTTT	CASSPIATNEKLFF
NA	TRBV4-2	TRBJ2-1	TRBD2	16	TGTGCCAGCAGCCAAGAGCTAGCGGGGGTCTACAATGAGCAGTTCTTC	CASSQELAGVYNEQFF
NA	TRBV10-3	TRBJ2-6	TRBD1	19	TGTGCCATCAGTGAGTCTAGGGGACAGGGGATTTCTGGGGCCAACGTCCTGACTTTC	CAISESRGQGISGANVLTF
NA	TRBV6-1	TRBJ1-2	TRBD1	14	TGTGCCAGCAGTGAGGAGGGACAGGGTGGTAGCTACACCTTC	CASSEEGQGGSYTF
NA	TRBV14	TRBJ2-5	TRBD2	15	TGTGCCAGCAGCCAACGAGCGGGGGGGCAAGAGACCCAGTACTTC	CASSQRAGGQETQYF